Listed here are 32 T cell receptor beta chains from one sample, sequenced in a study of CD8+ T cells in alopecia areata. The sequencing template was cDNA reverse transcribed from extracted RNA. Profiled with immunoSEQ multiplex PCR; TCRdb holds only in-frame clones, not every one. The sample records under 150,000 clones, around 54% being singletons. As for treatment: oral pan-JAK inhibitor, 5-10 mg twice daily. The specimen comprised CD4+ T cells sorted from blood, sampled at week 24, from a patient treated with tofacitinib. Receptors originate from a human donor with alopecia areata.

This chain uses TRBV11-2 with TRBJ2-1; D uncertain. The length of the CDR3 is 11 residues. Germline CDR1 reads SGHAT; CDR2 reads FQNNGV. The V gene lost 5 bases and the J gene lost 4 bases, with 3 bases spanning the gap. CDR3 sequence reads: CASSMYNEQFF. CDR3 coding DNA: TGTGCCAGCAGCATGTACAATGAGCAGTTCTTC. Full variable domain (outside the CDR3, taken from reference TRBV11-2 and TRBJ2-1): EAGVAQSPRYKIIEKRQSVAFWCNPISGHATLYWYQQILGQGPKLLIQFQNNGVVDDSQLPKDRFSAERLKGVDSTLKIQPAKLEDSAVYLCASSMYNEQFFGPGTRLTVL.

This chain uses TRBV14 with TRBJ1-2, with unresolved D. Germline loops: CDR1 SGHDN, CDR2 FVKESK. The CDR3 sequence is 13 residues long. The V end lost 1 base, the J end lost 2 bases, and 5 bases lay between the germline ends. The CDR3 DNA reads TGTGCCAGCAGCCAAGTGGAGAACTATGGCTACACCTTC. Its translation: CASSQVENYGYTF.

The rearrangement links TRBV30 to TRBJ1-2; possibly TRBD1 for D (5 bases). The germline gives CDR1 GTSNPN, CDR2 SVGIG (reference sequence). CDR3 length equals 12 residues. The V end was cut by 8 bases, the J end by 4 bases, with 14 bases between. CDR3: CAQSGGVYGYTF. CDR3 coding DNA: TGTGCCCAATCGGGGGGAGTCTATGGCTACACCTTC.

V and J are TRBV7-2 and TRBJ2-6; D unclear. CDR3 length: 13 amino acids. Trimming removed 5 bases from V and 5 bases from J, with 7 bases in between. The germline CDR1 and CDR2 sequences are SGHTA and FQGNSA. The CDR3 nucleotides read TGTGCCAGCAGCCCCCGCAGGGCCAACGTCCTGACTTTC. This encodes CASSPRRANVLTF.

The gene calls are TRBV7-2 and TRBJ1-1; D is perhaps TRBD1 (6 bases). Trimming pared 5 bases from V and 1 base from J, leaving 14 bases between. Germline-derived CDR1 and CDR2 are SGHTA and FQGNSA. This CDR3 is built from 15 residues. CDR3 DNA sequence: TGTGCCAGCAGCCCCTCGGGGGCCAGGAACACTGAAGCTTTCTTT. This codes for CASSPSGARNTEAFF.

V and J are TRBV5-6 and TRBJ1-5, with a tentative D call TRBD1 (5 bases). CDR1 SGHDT and CDR2 YYEEEE come from the germline V gene. Trimming shortened V by 5 bases and J by 0 bases, and 12 bases separated the two germline ends. The CDR3 contains 15 residues. CDR3 sequence reads: CASSWGVNSNQPQHF. DNA for the CDR3: TGTGCCAGCAGTTGGGGGGTCAATAGCAATCAGCCCCAGCATTTT.

The chain links TRBV4-2 to TRBJ1-1; D may be TRBD1 (5 bases). The CDR3 extends over 14 amino acids. Germline V lookup: CDR1 LGHNA, CDR2 YNFKEQ. With 0 bases removed from V and 10 bases from J, the gap between germline ends came to 15 bases. The CDR3 reads CASSQDYAGFRAFF. The CDR3 DNA sequence: TGTGCCAGCAGCCAAGATTACGCAGGGTTTAGAGCTTTCTTT.

The chain combines TRBV29-1 with TRBJ2-2; TRBD1 agrees at 7 bases. The germline gives CDR1 SQVTM, CDR2 ANQGSEA. CDR3 length: 12 amino acids. J gave up 3 bases and V 5 bases, and 0 bases lay outside the gene matches. This CDR3 reads CSVTGDTGELFF. In nucleotides, the CDR3 is TGCAGCGTTACAGGGGACACCGGGGAGCTGTTTTTT.

The chain links TRBV18 to TRBJ2-1; no firm D call. This CDR3 is built from 12 residues. V was clipped by 2 bases and J by 8 bases, with 7 bases between them. The germline V gene encodes CDR1 KGHSH and CDR2 LQKENI. CDR3 region: CASSPNEDEQFF. The CDR3 DNA reads TGTGCCAGCTCACCAAACGAGGATGAGCAGTTCTTC.

The chain recombines TRBV11-2 with TRBJ1-1; a weak D match, TRBD1 (5 bases). Between the trimmed V and J ends, which lost 9 bases and 7 bases, there was a span of 18 bases. Germline CDR1 and CDR2: SGHAT and FQNNGV. The length of the CDR3 is 13 residues. For the CDR3, the DNA is TGTGCCAGGTCCCAGGGAGGGACGGTTGAAGCTTTCTTT. Amino acids: CARSQGGTVEAFF.

The chain employs TRBV12-5 and TRBJ2-1; a possible D gene is TRBD1 (6 bases). This CDR3 contains 13 residues. Germline CDR1 reads LGHNT; CDR2 reads FRNRAP. The V gene lost 5 bases and the J gene lost 5 bases, with 10 bases spanning the gap. The CDR3 loop reads CASGTYRDNEQFF. In DNA form, the CDR3 reads TGTGCTAGTGGTACGTACAGGGACAATGAGCAGTTCTTC.

CDR3 loop: CASSPEGTNSPLHF. For the CDR3, the DNA is TGTGCCAGCAGCCCCGAGGGAACCAATTCACCCCTCCACTTT. The chain recombines TRBV6-5 with TRBJ1-6; D gene uncertain. The CDR3 spans 14 residues. Deletions cut 6 bases from V and 7 bases from J, with 13 bases between. The germline V gene has CDR1 MNHEY and CDR2 SVGAGI.

CDR3 bases: TGCGCCAGCAGCCAAGATTGGGCGGTAGCCAATCAGCCCCAGCATTTT. It specifies CASSQDWAVANQPQHF. J is TRBJ1-5 and V is TRBV4-3; D remains ambiguous. Trimming shortened V by 0 bases and J by 3 bases, and 12 bases separated the two germline ends. The CDR3 runs to 16 residues. The germline CDR1 and CDR2 sequences are LGHNA and YSLEER.

This chain uses TRBV30 with TRBJ2-3; D remains unclear. CDR1 is GTSNPN and CDR2 is SVGIG in the germline V gene (reference sequence). The CDR3 sequence is 12 residues long. V dropped 1 base and J dropped 8 bases, with 10 bases sitting between them. The DNA for the CDR3 is TGTGCCTGGAGTGGACGCCTTGGTACGCAGTATTTT. Amino acids: CAWSGRLGTQYF.

The CDR3 reads CATSSGAYEQYF. The CDR3 DNA follows: TGCGCCACCTCTAGCGGGGCCTACGAGCAGTACTTC. The chain links TRBV10-1 to TRBJ2-7; the match to TRBD2 covers 9 bases. With 10 bases clipped from V and 2 bases from J, the junction kept 3 bases outside the gene matches. The germline V gene encodes CDR1 WNHNN and CDR2 SYGVQD (reference sequence). The CDR3 spans 12 residues.

The V call is TRBV7-2, the J call TRBJ2-2, with D maybe TRBD2 (5 bases). Trimming cost V 1 base and J 4 bases, with 7 bases left between them. Germline V gene lookup returns CDR1 SGHTA and CDR2 FQGNSA. The CDR3 totals 14 residues. This CDR3 is CASSLVEATGELFF. The DNA of the CDR3 is TGTGCCAGCAGCTTAGTGGAGGCCACCGGGGAGCTGTTTTTT.

This sequence joins TRBV1 and TRBJ1-1; the table's D call TRBD1 went unverified against the DNA. TRBV1 is assigned pseudogene status. This CDR3 region has 22 residues. CDR3 DNA sequence: TGCACCAGCAGCCACGAAAGATGGGGTTCAGGGGGCGGAGTCGGGAAGAACACTGAAGCTTTCTTT. This sequence encodes CTSSHERWGSGGGVGKNTEAFF.

This chain joins TRBV9 and TRBJ1-5, with 8 bases that match TRBD1. The CDR3 runs to 17 residues. J lost 6 bases, V lost 4 bases, and 15 bases had no gene match. In germline, CDR1 is SGDLS, CDR2 YYNGEE. CDR3 nucleotide sequence: TGTGCCAGCAGCCCACCCCATATTCAGGGGGCGAGTCAGCCCCAGCATTTT. This translates into CASSPPHIQGASQPQHF. Combining the CDR3 with reference TRBV9 and TRBJ1-5 gives the whole variable domain DSGVTQTPKHLITATGQRVTLRCSPRSGDLSVYWYQQSLDQGLQFLIQYYNGEERAKGNILERFSAQQFPDLHSELNLSSLELGDSALYFCASSPPHIQGASQPQHFGDGTRLSIL.

This clone was counted a single time. This chain uses TRBV5-1 with TRBJ2-7; D might be TRBD2 (5 bases). The CDR3 extends over 14 amino acids. Looked up from germline, CDR1 is SGHRS and CDR2 is YFSETQ. Trimming left V 2 bases short and J 3 bases short, with 12 bases between. DNA for the CDR3: TGCGCCAGCAGCTTCGAAGGGAGAGTCTACGAGCAGTACTTC. It yields the protein CASSFEGRVYEQYF.

This clone was picked up a small number of times. The chain links TRBV7-8 to TRBJ1-4; D is uncertain. Germline values: CDR1 SGHVS, CDR2 FQNEAQ. This CDR3 spans 18 amino acids. Trimming removed 1 base from V and 0 bases from J, with 15 bases in between. This CDR3 reads CASSLGRGMGTTNEKLFF. CDR3 nucleotide sequence: TGTGCCAGCAGCTTAGGGCGGGGTATGGGGACAACTAATGAAAAACTGTTTTTT.

J is TRBJ2-1 and V is TRBV2, with D perhaps matching TRBD2 (5 bases). CDR3 size: 14 residues. Trimming removed 3 bases from V and 7 bases from J, with 13 bases in between. Germline loops: CDR1 SNHLY, CDR2 FYNNEI. Written as DNA, the CDR3 is TGTGCCAGCAGTGATTTAGGGAGTAGGAATGAGCAGTTCTTC. This sequence encodes CASSDLGSRNEQFF.

The J gene is TRBJ2-5, the V gene TRBV29-1; TRBD2 is a possible D gene (6 bases). V lost 3 bases and J 5 bases, leaving 22 bases between the germline ends. Germline CDR1 reads SQVTM; CDR2 reads ANQGSEA. This CDR3 has 16 residues. The CDR3 sequence is CSVERFTAGTKETQYF. CDR3 nucleotides: TGCAGCGTTGAGCGTTTCACGGCGGGGACGAAGGAGACCCAGTACTTC.

This CDR3 reads CSGTSGGIREQFF. The CDR3 DNA is TGCAGCGGGACTAGCGGGGGAATACGTGAGCAGTTCTTC. The chain joins TRBV29-1 to TRBJ2-1, with 13 bases aligning to TRBD2. The CDR3 runs to 13 residues. V was pared by 7 bases and J by 9 bases, with 6 bases of the junction left unmatched. Germline loops: CDR1 SQVTM, CDR2 ANQGSEA.

This chain joins TRBV19 and TRBJ2-7, with 7 bases lining up with TRBD1. CDR1 LNHDA and CDR2 SQIVND come from the germline V gene (reference sequence). The CDR3 is 14 residues long. V dropped 6 bases and J dropped 1; count of bases not matched to a gene: 6. The DNA for the CDR3 is TGTGCCAGTAGGAGAGGACAGGATTCCTACGAGCAGTACTTC. This gives the protein CASRRGQDSYEQYF.

The chain employs TRBV14 and TRBJ2-1; D gene ambiguous. V was clipped by 3 bases and J by 10 bases, with 7 bases between them. Germline values: CDR1 SGHDN, CDR2 FVKESK. This CDR3 has 11 residues. The DNA for the CDR3 is TGTGCCAGCAGCCACCGTGGGGAGCAGTTCTTC. It codes for CASSHRGEQFF. Drawing the rest from reference TRBV14 and TRBJ2-1, the complete variable domain is EAGVTQFPSHSVIEKGQTVTLRCDPISGHDNLYWYRRVMGKEIKFLLHFVKESKQDESGMPNNRFLAERTGGTYSTLKVQPAELEDSGVYFCASSHRGEQFFGPGTRLTVL.

The chain joins TRBV7-2 to TRBJ1-5; 7 nucleotides match TRBD1. CDR1 and CDR2 from the germline V gene are SGHTA and FQGNSA. Losses at the gene ends were 0 bases for V and 4 bases for J; bases not matched to a gene: 3. The CDR3 is 15 residues long. CDR3 in amino acids: CASSLAGQTNQPQHF. The CDR3 nucleotides are TGTGCCAGCAGCTTAGCGGGACAGACTAATCAGCCCCAGCATTTT.

This clone was counted between two and nine times. The chain has TRBV2 and TRBJ1-4, with D possibly TRBD1 on 5 matching bases. CDR1 and CDR2 (germline): SNHLY, FYNNEI. V lost 11 bases and J 3 bases, leaving 10 bases between the germline ends. The CDR3 runs 12 residues. CDR3 loop: CAGQGPNEKLFF. The CDR3 nucleotides read TGTGCCGGTCAGGGACCTAATGAAAAACTGTTTTTT.

The DNA of the CDR3 is TGTGCCAGTTATCGCGGGAGAGGCAGGGGCACTGAAGCTTTCTTT. Protein: CASYRGRGRGTEAFF. This chain links TRBV27 with TRBJ1-1; weak D call: TRBD1 (6 bases). Germline CDR1 MNHEY, CDR2 SMNVEV (reference sequence). Trimming removed 9 bases at V and 4 bases at J, with 21 bases between. The CDR3 loop spans 15 amino acids.

Details on this clone: One junction end disagrees with the germline gene, perhaps due to a read error. The V gene is TRBV25-1, the J gene TRBJ2-3; 7 bases align to TRBD1. The CDR3 is made up of 18 amino acids. Germline assignment: CDR1 MGHDK and CDR2 SYGVNS. The chain's CDR3 is CASSEEVSSTGFTYTQYF. The CDR3 DNA reads as TGTGCCAGCAGTGAAGAAGTGAGCTCGACAGGGTTCACATATACGCAGTATTTT.

The chain couples TRBV29-1 to TRBJ2-5; D is perhaps TRBD2 (6 bases). V lost 1 base to trimming and J lost 4 bases, with 7 bases between them. Germline lookup yields CDR1 SQVTM and CDR2 ANQGSEA. This CDR3 region has 12 residues. The CDR3 loop reads CSVEGSGETQYF. The CDR3 nucleotides read TGCAGCGTTGAAGGTAGCGGAGAGACCCAGTACTTC. Full variable domain (rest looked up from reference TRBV29-1 and TRBJ2-5): SAVISQKPSRDICQRGTSLTIQCQVDSQVTMMFWYRQQPGQSLTLIATANQGSEATYESGFVIDKFPISRPNLTFSTLTVSNMSPEDSSIYLCSVEGSGETQYFGPGTRLLVL.

This chain links TRBV18 with TRBJ2-7, with 11 bases identical to TRBD1. V shed 6 bases, J shed 3 bases, and the junction held 7 bases outside the gene matches. The CDR3 has 15 residues. Germline CDR1 is KGHSH and CDR2 is LQKENI. Here the CDR3 DNA reads TGTGCCAGCTCGTCTGGACAGGGGGCCTACTACGAGCAGTACTTC. It specifies CASSSGQGAYYEQYF. Complete variable domain (other parts from reference TRBV18 and TRBJ2-7): NAGVMQNPRHLVRRRGQEARLRCSPMKGHSHVYWYRQLPEEGLKFMVYLQKENIIDESGMPKERFSAEFPKEGPSILRIQQVVRGDSAAYFCASSSGQGAYYEQYFGPGTRLTVT.

The chain joins TRBV5-1 to TRBJ1-2; the D gene is possibly TRBD1 (5 bases). The ends were cut back, 5 bases at V and 10 bases at J, with 15 bases in the middle. The CDR3 covers 12 residues. Germline loops: CDR1 SGHRS, CDR2 YFSETQ. The CDR3 here is CASRREDRAYTF. CDR3 coding DNA: TGCGCCAGCAGGAGGGAAGACAGAGCCTACACCTTC.